These 2 T cell receptor beta chains were all obtained from the same sample, sequenced in a study of human T cells and chemical hapten exposure. Time point of the sample: patch test 1, 2 weeks after DPC sensitization. The sample's treatment: therapeutic diphenylcyclopropenone sensitization with weekly scalp DPC. TCRdb reprocessed the RACE reads with MiXCR, giving one entry per CDR3 protein. The sample carries 50,000 or so distinct CDR3 sequences, about 10% recorded once. Sequenced here: whole blood, sampled in connection with sensitization to the hapten diphenylcyclopropenone (DPC). The receptor set was obtained from a woman between 45 and 65 years old with alopecia areata. Some clones in this sample may be carry-over from other donors' samples.

The chain recombines TRBV5-5 with TRBJ2-2, with D perhaps matching TRBD1 (6 bases). This CDR3 comprises 15 residues. Between the trimmed V and J ends, which lost 4 bases and 3 bases, there was a span of 13 bases. In germline, CDR1 is SGHKS, CDR2 YYEKEE (reference sequence). Here the CDR3 DNA reads TGTGCCAGCAGCCCCGTGGGGGCGGACACCGGGGAGCTGTTTTTT. It is translated as CASSPVGADTGELFF.

This clonotype was counted many times. V is TRBV20-1 and J is TRBJ2-2; 11 bases match TRBD1. CDR3 length equals 17 residues. Germline V gene lookup returns CDR1 DFQATT and CDR2 SNEGSKA (reference sequence). V was pared by 6 bases and J by 1 base, with 10 bases of the junction left unmatched. Here the CDR3 DNA reads TGCAGTGCCCCTAGGACAGGGGGCGCGGGGAACACCGGGGAGCTGTTTTTT. Its protein is CSAPRTGGAGNTGELFF.